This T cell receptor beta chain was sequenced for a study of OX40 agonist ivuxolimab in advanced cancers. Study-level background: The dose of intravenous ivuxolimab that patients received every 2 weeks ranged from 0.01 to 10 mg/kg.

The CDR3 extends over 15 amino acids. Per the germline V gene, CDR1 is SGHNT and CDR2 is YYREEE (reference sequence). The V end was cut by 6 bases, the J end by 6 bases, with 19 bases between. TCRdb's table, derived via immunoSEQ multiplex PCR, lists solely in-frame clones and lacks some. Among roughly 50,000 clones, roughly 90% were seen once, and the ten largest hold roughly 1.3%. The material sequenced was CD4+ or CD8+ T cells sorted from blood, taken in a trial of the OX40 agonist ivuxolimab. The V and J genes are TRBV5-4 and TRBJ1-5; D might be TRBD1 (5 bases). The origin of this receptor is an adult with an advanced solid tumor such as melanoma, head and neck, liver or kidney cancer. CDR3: CASTKGQGLGQPQHF. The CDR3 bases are TGTGCCAGCACTAAAGGTCAGGGTTTGGGTCAGCCCCAGCATTTT.